The clone carrying this T cell receptor (beta chain) was counted only a few times. Its target is not known. Reverse transcribing all isolated RNA meant expressed TCRB transcripts were sequenced. Profiling relied on immunoSEQ multiplex PCR, and the TCRdb table lists in-frame clones only, not all of them. The data contain under 250,000 clones, less than 15% of them singletons. V lost 8 bases and J lost 5, with 11 bases in between. Germline V gene lookup returns CDR1 SEHNR and CDR2 FQNEAQ (reference sequence). This CDR3 is 12 amino acids long. The source of the sample is a study of beta chain features in type 1 diabetes. Study-wide context: Healthy donors and patients showed comparable age, gender and cell yields. Examined across all samples were around 110 million sorted cells.

Study observations and caveats: Relative to healthy donors, patients appeared to have naive, central memory and Treg TCRB repertoires that were more similar. Shortening of TCRB CDR3s, moderate but significant, appeared in all four CD4+ subsets of Type 1 diabetes patients.

Sequencing was performed on naive CD4+ T cells from blood. The gene calls are TRBV7-9 and TRBJ2-3; D not resolved. The TCR sequence derives from a woman aged 40-49 years in good health. CDR3 DNA sequence: TGTGCCAGCCTTGACTGGAGAGATACGCAGTATTTT. The encoded protein is CASLDWRDTQYF.